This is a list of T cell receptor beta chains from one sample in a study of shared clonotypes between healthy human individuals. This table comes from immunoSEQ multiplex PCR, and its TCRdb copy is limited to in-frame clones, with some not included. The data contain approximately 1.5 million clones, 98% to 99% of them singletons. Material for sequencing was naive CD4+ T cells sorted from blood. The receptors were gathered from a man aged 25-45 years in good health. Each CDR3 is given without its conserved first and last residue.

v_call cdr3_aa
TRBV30 AWLGGSNTEAF
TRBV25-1 ASSERDIPNTQY
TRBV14 ASRFTAGANVLT
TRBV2 ASSFPGGTDTQY
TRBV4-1 ASSPMGLDNQPQH
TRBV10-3 AIALGDRHEQF
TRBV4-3 ASSQFGERGTGELF
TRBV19 ASSIRGPSYEQY
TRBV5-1 ASSEPGQGNEKLF
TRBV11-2 ASSLDWEQY
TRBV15 ATSPGQGAFEAF
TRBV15 ATSALSDAGVLT
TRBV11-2 ASSHLRAGAAHTEAF
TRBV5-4 ASSLGGTVGLETQY
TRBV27 ASSLKQVYDYEQY
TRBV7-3 ASSPSGDTGELF
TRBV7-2 ASSLVGTSDTGELF
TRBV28 ASSGRGPRGIYEQY
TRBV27 ASSHLGQGFNYGYT
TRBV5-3 ARSLETLKAYEQY
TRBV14 ASSQITSGSHEQF
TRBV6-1 ASSGDGSYNEQF
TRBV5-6 ASSLVRLAGANEQF
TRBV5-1 ASSLAGRGGTEAF
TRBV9 ASSVVSGWADHTDTQY
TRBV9 ASSAPGQGAAANEKLF
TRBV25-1 ASRTGGYTDTQY
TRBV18 ASSPPGSVRTYEQY
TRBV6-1 ASSERDSGWLQLF
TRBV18 ASSPPDSRREQY
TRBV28 ASSLRGTGETQY
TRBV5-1 ASSLELREGLEQY
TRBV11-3 ASSKTGGQYYEQY
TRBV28 ASNRGPVVETQY
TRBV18 ASSADPDYEQY
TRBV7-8 ASSPPPGGENYNEQF
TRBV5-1 ASKGGSAVETQY
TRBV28 ASSSGGTAYNEQF
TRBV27 ASSPPIGRPMGHNEQF
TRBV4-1 ASSQDGGSRQGISYEQY
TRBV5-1 ASKPQGGAHYQETQY
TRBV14 ASSKVGSTEAF
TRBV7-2 ASSFAPGDTQY
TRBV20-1 SARGAQPQH
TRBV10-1 ASSVGSGELF
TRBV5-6 ASSLRGASYNEQF
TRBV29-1 SAGGWDSYEQY
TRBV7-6 ASSLGGLARDNEQF
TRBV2 ASSRDRSSNQPQH
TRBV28 ASSSRQIRSYNEQF
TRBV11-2 ASSWTYRADEQF
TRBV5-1 ASSLAGTPSTDTQY
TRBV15 ATSRAWIGLTSGANVLT
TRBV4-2 ASSSGLADTDTQY
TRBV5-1 ASSSGGSGNTIY
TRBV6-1 ASTTGVINQPQH